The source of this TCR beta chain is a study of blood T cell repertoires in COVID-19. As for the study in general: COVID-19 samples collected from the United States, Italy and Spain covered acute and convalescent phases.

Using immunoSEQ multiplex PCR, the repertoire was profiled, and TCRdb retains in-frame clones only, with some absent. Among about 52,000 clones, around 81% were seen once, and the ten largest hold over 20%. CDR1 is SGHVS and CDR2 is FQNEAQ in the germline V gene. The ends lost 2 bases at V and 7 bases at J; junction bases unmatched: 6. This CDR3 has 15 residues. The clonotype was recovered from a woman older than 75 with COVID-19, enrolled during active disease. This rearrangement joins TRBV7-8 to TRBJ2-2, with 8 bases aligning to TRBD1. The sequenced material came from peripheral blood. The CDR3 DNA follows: TGTGCCAGCAGCTTACAACAGGGGGGTGGCGGGGAGCTGTTTTTT. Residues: CASSLQQGGGGELFF.